Shown below are 10 T cell receptor beta chains from a single sample sequenced in a study of Graves' ophthalmopathy and Graves' hyperthyroidism. For repertoire sequencing, the TCR beta CDR3 regions were amplified from RNA transcripts. The first round was an RT-PCR with HTBI primers, and the second round was a multiplex PCR. TCRdb itself ran the multiplex PCR reads through MiXCR, one entry per CDR3 protein. The sample records about 620,000 distinct CDR3 sequences, roughly 20% being singletons. The sample was peripheral blood. The receptors were gathered from a woman in her late teens or twenties with stable Graves' hyperthyroidism. Some clones in this sample may be carry-over from other donors' samples.

The chain carries TRBV30 and TRBJ1-1, with 7 bases matching TRBD1. Germline lookup yields CDR1 GTSNPN and CDR2 SVGIG (reference sequence). This CDR3 is 12 amino acids long. Trimming cost V 1 base and J 10 bases; bases outside gene matches: 6. The CDR3 here is CAWSGQGFVAFF. In DNA form, the CDR3 reads TGTGCCTGGAGTGGACAGGGCTTTGTAGCTTTCTTT.

This clonotype was recorded a few times. The rearrangement joins TRBV3-1 to TRBJ2-5, with 12 bases lining up with TRBD1. J was trimmed by 5 bases and V by 5 bases; bases with no gene match: 9. From germline, CDR1 is LGHDT and CDR2 YNNKEL (reference sequence). The CDR3 spans 16 residues. The CDR3 DNA reads TGTGCCAGCAGCTCCGGGACAGGGGGCCCGGGGGAGACCCAGTACTTC. It translates to CASSSGTGGPGETQYF.

This clonotype was counted many times. CDR3 protein: CASCRQSHEYTIYF. DNA of the CDR3: TGTGCCAGCTGCCGACAGTCCCACGAGTACACCATATATTTT. The gene calls are TRBV28 and TRBJ1-3, with D possibly being TRBD1 (5 bases). The germline gives CDR1 MDHEN, CDR2 SYDVKM. The CDR3 sequence is 14 residues long. V was shortened by 8 bases and J by 8 bases, with 19 bases between the two germline ends. The full variable domain, with the rest looked up from reference TRBV28 and TRBJ1-3, is DVKVTQSSRYLVKRTGEKVFLECVQDMDHENMFWYRQDPGLGLRLIYFSYDVKMKEKGDIPEGYSVSREKKERFSLILESASTNQTSMYLCASCRQSHEYTIYFGEGSWLTVV.

The sample holds a few counts of this clonotype. The chain is built from TRBV28 and TRBJ1-3; no clear D gene. Trimming cost V 6 bases and J 2 bases, with 8 bases left between them. The CDR3 has 13 residues. Germline V gene lookup returns CDR1 MDHEN and CDR2 SYDVKM. The CDR3 is CASSPIAGNTIYF. In nucleotides, the CDR3 is TGTGCCAGCAGCCCAATTGCTGGAAACACCATATATTTT.

This clonotype has more than one count but fewer than ten. Germline is not matched at one junction end, which may reflect a read error. The chain carries TRBV12-3 or TRBV12-4 and TRBJ1-1, with D perhaps matching TRBD1 (5 bases). The CDR3 totals 13 residues. CDR3 bases: TGTGCCAGCAGTTTAGTGGAGGGGACTGAAGCTTGCTTT. The encoded protein is CASSLVEGTEACF.

This clonotype was observed at least ten times. The CDR3, as DNA: TGCAGTGCCACCGGCGGCGACTTGGAGACCCAGTACTTC. Translated, it gives CSATGGDLETQYF. The chain employs TRBV20-1 and TRBJ2-5, with D unclear. CDR1 and CDR2 (germline): DFQATT, SNEGSKA (reference sequence). The CDR3 is 13 residues long. Trimming removed 6 bases at V and 5 bases at J, with 16 bases between.

This clonotype was seen many times. This rearrangement joins TRBV12-3 or TRBV12-4 to TRBJ2-7; the D is unclear. V was clipped by 3 bases and J by 6 bases, with 9 bases between them. CDR3 length: 12 amino acids. In DNA, the CDR3 is TGTGCCAGCAGTTTGCAAGTCGCCGAGCAGTACTTC. It encodes CASSLQVAEQYF.

Ten or more counts support this clonotype. The chain couples TRBV28 to TRBJ1-1; the match to TRBD1 covers 8 bases. This CDR3 comprises 13 residues. Trimming at V came to 7 bases and at J to 5 bases, leaving 6 bases not matched to a gene. Germline V gene data show CDR1 as MDHEN and CDR2 as SYDVKM. Here the CDR3 DNA reads TGTGCCAGCATTAACTGGACAGGGACTGAAGCTTTCTTT. Translated: CASINWTGTEAFF.

This clonotype was seen many times. The chain uses TRBV28 and TRBJ2-4; 11 bases fit TRBD2. Losses at the gene ends were 5 bases for V and 0 bases for J; bases not matched to a gene: 12. Germline V gene sequence: CDR1 MDHEN, CDR2 SYDVKM. This CDR3 has 19 amino acids. For the CDR3, the DNA is TGTGCCAGCAGTAACGTTCCGGGACTAGCGGTGAGAGCCAAAAACATTCAGTACTTC. Residues: CASSNVPGLAVRAKNIQYF.

This clonotype was detected many times. This chain joins TRBV20-1 and TRBJ2-6; D unresolved. Germline lookup yields CDR1 DFQATT and CDR2 SNEGSKA (reference sequence). Between the trimmed V and J ends, which lost 6 bases and 4 bases, there was a span of 13 bases. The CDR3 runs 14 residues. The CDR3, as DNA: TGCAGTGCCCTGGACGGGCGGGGGGCCAACGTCCTGACTTTC. Encoded protein: CSALDGRGANVLTF.